A selection of T cell receptor beta chains follows, all from one sample in a study of shared clonotypes between healthy human individuals. Profiled with immunoSEQ multiplex PCR; TCRdb holds only in-frame clones, not every one. The sample carries about 1 million clones, around 76% recorded once. The sample taken for sequencing was memory CD4+ T cells sorted from blood. These receptors all come from a man younger than 35 in good health. The CDR3 runs from the conserved cysteine through the conserved F or W. Fields, in order: D gene, clone size, V gene, J gene, CDR3 protein, CDR3 DNA. D genes are given only for firm matches. Some rows mark clone size as missing; the rest say once, few, many or name a class of expanded clone.

.	few	TRBV7-9	TRBJ1-1	CASSLAEILTEAFF	TGTGCCAGCAGCTTAGCCGAGATTTTAACCGAAGCTTTCTTT
.	.	TRBV6-1	TRBJ1-6	CASRPTAENSPLHF	TGTGCCAGCAGACCGACAGCAGAGAATTCACCCCTCCACTTT
.	once	TRBV2	TRBJ1-3	CASNRAEGGNTIYF	TGTGCCAGCAACAGGGCGGAAGGTGGAAACACCATATATTTT
.	.	TRBV7-8	TRBJ2-5	CASSLGDLETQYF	TGTGCCAGCAGCTTAGGGGACTTAGAGACCCAGTACTTC
TRBD1	many	TRBV6-6	TRBJ2-2	CASSAGGGELFF	TGTGCCAGCAGCGCAGGGGGCGGGGAGCTGTTTTTT
.	.	TRBV27	TRBJ1-6	CASRPGTVDNSPLHF	TGTGCCAGCAGACCTGGGACTGTCGATAATTCACCCCTCCACTTT
.	.	TRBV18	TRBJ1-6	CASSPVGDINSPLHF	TGTGCCAGCTCACCTGTGGGTGATATTAATTCACCCCTCCACTTT
.	.	TRBV20-1	TRBJ2-7	CSARVGYEQYF	TGCAGTGCTAGAGTCGGCTACGAGCAGTACTTC
.	.	TRBV7-2	TRBJ1-1	CASSFGNAVTEAFF	TGTGCCAGCAGCTTCGGTAACGCGGTCACTGAAGCTTTCTTT
.	few	TRBV6-1	TRBJ1-1	CASSVGGVNTEAFF	TGTGCCAGCAGTGTTGGGGGGGTGAACACTGAAGCTTTCTTT
.	many	TRBV10-1	TRBJ1-3	CASSEYLTDSGNTIYF	TGCGCCAGCAGTGAATACTTGACGGACTCTGGAAACACCATATATTTT
.	.	TRBV30	TRBJ1-3	CAWSVLRDGNTIYF	TGTGCCTGGAGTGTACTCCGGGATGGAAACACCATATATTTT
.	.	TRBV28	TRBJ2-7	CASTLPGGSYEQYF	TGTGCCAGCACCCTGCCAGGGGGGTCCTACGAGCAGTACTTC
.	.	TRBV14	TRBJ1-5	CASSQEGESSNQPQHF	TGTGCCAGCAGCCAAGAGGGGGAATCTAGCAATCAGCCCCAGCATTTT
TRBD1	many	TRBV29-1	TRBJ2-7	CSVGQGQTYEQYF	TGCAGCGTCGGACAGGGCCAGACCTACGAGCAGTACTTC
TRBD2	.	TRBV11-3	TRBJ2-3	CASSTGTSGRGSTDTQYF	TGTGCCAGCAGCACCGGGACTAGCGGGAGAGGGAGCACAGATACGCAGTATTTT
.	.	TRBV21-1	TRBJ1-2	CASSKARVISRTGYTF	TGTGCCAGCAGCAAAGCGCGCGTAATAAGCAGGACGGGCTACACCTTC
TRBD1	.	TRBV2	TRBJ2-2	CASTFQGARTGELFF	TGTGCCAGCACTTTTCAGGGGGCGCGGACCGGGGAGCTGTTTTTT
.	.	TRBV18	TRBJ2-7	CASSLSRGLDEQYF	TGTGCCAGCTCACTATCCAGGGGTCTGGACGAGCAGTACTTC
.	.	TRBV5-6	TRBJ2-3	CASGGQSYDTQYF	TGTGCCAGCGGCGGACAGTCGTACGATACGCAGTATTTT
.	.	TRBV7-2	TRBJ2-5	CASSLALGGLGSQYF	TGTGCCAGCAGCTTAGCGCTTGGCGGGCTGGGTTCCCAGTACTTC
TRBD1	once	TRBV10-3	TRBJ2-7	CANQQGASYEQYF	TGTGCCAACCAACAGGGGGCGAGTTACGAGCAGTACTTC
TRBD1	.	TRBV5-6	TRBJ2-3	CASSKRQGRKDTQYF	TGTGCCAGCAGCAAAAGACAGGGGCGAAAAGATACGCAGTATTTT
TRBD2	.	TRBV11-2	TRBJ2-3	CASSGGLAVSTDTQYF	TGTGCCAGCAGCGGAGGACTAGCGGTTAGCACAGATACGCAGTATTTT
.	many	TRBV7-2	TRBJ2-7	CASSQGLGKGYEQYF	TGTGCCAGCAGCCAGGGTCTGGGTAAAGGGTACGAGCAGTACTTC
.	few	TRBV5-1	TRBJ1-1	CASSLQTGNTEAFF	TGCGCCAGCAGCCTTCAGACCGGGAACACTGAAGCTTTCTTT
.	.	TRBV28	TRBJ2-3	CASSLPSTDTQYF	TGTGCCAGCAGTTTGCCGAGCACAGATACGCAGTATTTT
.	.	TRBV2	TRBJ2-3	CASSLTASGTDTQYF	TGTGCCAGCAGTTTGACGGCCAGCGGCACAGATACGCAGTATTTT
.	.	TRBV6-5	TRBJ1-2	CASSPGPSNYGYTF	TGTGCCAGCAGCCCCGGGCCTTCCAACTATGGCTACACCTTC
.	few	TRBV30	TRBJ1-2	CAWMARMPNGYTF	TGTGCCTGGATGGCCCGGATGCCAAATGGCTACACCTTC
.	.	TRBV7-2	TRBJ2-5	CASSLDGSQETQYF	TGTGCCAGCAGCCTGGACGGAAGCCAAGAGACCCAGTACTTC
.	.	TRBV6-5	TRBJ1-5	CASRGSSSNQPQHF	TGTGCCAGCAGAGGGAGTTCTAGCAATCAGCCCCAGCATTTT
.	.	TRBV5-4	TRBJ1-2	CASSLPSGGDYGYTF	TGTGCCAGCAGCTTGCCCTCCGGGGGCGACTATGGCTACACCTTC
.	.	TRBV2	TRBJ2-5	CASSVGLQETQYF	TGTGCCAGCAGTGTGGGACTCCAAGAGACCCAGTACTTC
TRBD1	.	TRBV7-2	TRBJ2-7	CASSLDRGSYEQYF	TGTGCCAGCAGCTTGGACAGGGGAAGCTACGAGCAGTACTTC
TRBD1	.	TRBV18	TRBJ1-1	CASSPGGGYTEAFF	TGTGCCAGCTCACCAGGAGGGGGCTACACTGAAGCTTTCTTT
.	.	TRBV5-4	TRBJ1-6	CASSLEWGDSPLHF	TGTGCCAGCAGCTTGGAGTGGGGGGATTCACCCCTCCACTTT
TRBD1	.	TRBV11-2	TRBJ2-5	CASSGDRRAETQYF	TGTGCCAGCAGCGGGGACAGGAGGGCGGAGACCCAGTACTTC
.	.	TRBV29-1	TRBJ1-2	CSVVSGGGYTF	TGCAGCGTTGTTTCGGGAGGTGGCTACACCTTC
TRBD2	.	TRBV11-2	TRBJ2-3	CASSLSSGSTDTQYF	TGTGCCAGCAGCTTATCTAGCGGCAGCACAGATACGCAGTATTTT
TRBD2	.	TRBV18	TRBJ2-2	CASSAGGPQTGELFF	TGTGCCAGCTCAGCGGGGGGGCCGCAAACCGGGGAGCTGTTTTTT
.	.	TRBV28	TRBJ2-7	CASSPTGIHRTYEQYF	TGTGCCAGCAGCCCTACAGGGATTCATCGTACCTACGAGCAGTACTTC
.	.	TRBV18	TRBJ2-3	CASSPKRGSLSYF	TGTGCCAGCTCACCAAAGCGAGGGAGTTTGTCGTATTTT
.	.	TRBV7-2	TRBJ2-7	CASSPRAGGINEQYF	TGTGCCAGCAGCCCCCGGGCAGGGGGGATCAACGAGCAGTACTTC
TRBD1	.	TRBV6-1	TRBJ2-7	CATSRGTGGHEQYF	TGTGCCACCAGCAGAGGGACAGGGGGCCACGAGCAGTACTTC
.	.	TRBV11-2	TRBJ2-5	CASSSGPTSETQYF	TGTGCCAGCAGCTCCGGCCCTACATCGGAGACCCAGTACTTC
.	.	TRBV7-9	TRBJ2-1	CASSQRKAPSAHEQFF	TGTGCCAGCAGCCAGAGAAAGGCCCCTTCGGCGCATGAGCAGTTCTTC
.	.	TRBV6-1	TRBJ1-1	CASSGGLAVGPEAFF	TGTGCCAGCAGTGGGGGGCTGGCCGTAGGGCCTGAAGCTTTCTTT
TRBD1	.	TRBV30	TRBJ2-5	CAWSIKGAANQETQYF	TGTGCCTGGAGTATTAAGGGGGCGGCAAATCAAGAGACCCAGTACTTC
.	.	TRBV28	TRBJ1-2	CASSFGGANYGYTF	TGTGCCAGCAGTTTCGGCGGAGCTAACTATGGCTACACCTTC
TRBD1	once	TRBV19	TRBJ1-2	CASGRDRGDGYTF	TGTGCCAGTGGCCGGGACAGGGGGGATGGCTACACCTTC
.	.	TRBV18	TRBJ1-4	CASSPSQINEKLFF	TGTGCCAGCTCACCGTCGCAGATTAATGAAAAACTGTTTTTT
.	.	TRBV10-2	TRBJ2-2	CASRAGTGPGELFF	TGCGCCAGCAGGGCCGGGACGGGGCCCGGGGAGCTGTTTTTT